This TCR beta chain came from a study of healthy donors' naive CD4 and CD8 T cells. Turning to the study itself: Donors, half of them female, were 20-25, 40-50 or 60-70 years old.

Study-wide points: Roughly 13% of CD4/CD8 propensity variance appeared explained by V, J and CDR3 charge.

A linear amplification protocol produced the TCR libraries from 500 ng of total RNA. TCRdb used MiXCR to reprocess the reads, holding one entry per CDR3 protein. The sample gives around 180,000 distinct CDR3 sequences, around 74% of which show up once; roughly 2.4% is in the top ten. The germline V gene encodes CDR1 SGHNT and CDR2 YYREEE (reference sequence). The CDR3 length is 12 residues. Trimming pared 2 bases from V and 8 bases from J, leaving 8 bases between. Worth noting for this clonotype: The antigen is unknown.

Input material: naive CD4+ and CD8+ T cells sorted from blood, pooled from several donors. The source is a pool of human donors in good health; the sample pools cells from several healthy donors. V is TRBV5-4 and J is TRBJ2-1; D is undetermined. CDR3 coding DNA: TGTGCCAGCAGCTTTAGGAGCCATGAGCAGTTCTTC. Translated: CASSFRSHEQFF.